This T cell receptor (beta chain) was captured in a study of vaccination and CD4 T cells after COVID-19. As regards this clonotype: As yet, its antigen is unknown.

The treatment: 10-day PBMC culture with coronavirus spike peptide pools or control peptides (ViraFEST assay). The Oncomine TCR Beta short-read assay generated sequence data from the DNA of cultured CD4+ T cells. TCRdb called the PCR reads again in MiXCR, with one record for every CDR3 protein. This sample has about 20,000 distinct CDR3 sequences, with around 45% found just once. Germline assignment: CDR1 MDHEN and CDR2 SYDVKM. The CDR3 contains 13 residues. The germline V and J ends were trimmed by 6 bases and 0 bases, with 6 bases remaining between them. The source material was CD4+ T cells from blood, cultured in vitro, sampled after SARS-CoV-2 vaccination. The source is a human donor who had recovered from COVID-19. The chain combines TRBV28 with TRBJ1-3; unclear D gene. CDR3 coding DNA: TGTGCCAGCAGACAGCCCTCTGGAAACACCATATATTTT. Protein product: CASRQPSGNTIYF.